Listed below are T cell receptor beta chains from one sample, sequenced in a study of T cells in Graves' hyperthyroidism and ophthalmopathy. TCRdb reprocessed the multiplex PCR reads with MiXCR, giving one entry per CDR3 protein. This table holds a few hundred thousand distinct CDR3 sequences, over 15% found once. Sequenced material: blood. Receptors were obtained from a woman in her sixties with Graves' ophthalmopathy. Both conserved end residues are part of each CDR3.

V gene | CDR3 protein
TRBV28 | CASSYLLARSQETQYF
TRBV6-1 | CASTLMWDYTDTQYF
TRBV20-1 | CSAIGTGSSYEQYF
TRBV15 | CATSPLGGSAVSQPQHF
TRBV15 | CATSRSDRRDEQFF
TRBV19 | CASASGQKNTEAFF
TRBV20-1 | CSASPGAASGYTF
TRBV6-2/TRBV6-3 | CASSWDSNQPQHF
TRBV5-1 | CASSVGATGTGSYEQYF
TRBV12-3/TRBV12-4 | CASIPLSWYGYTF
TRBV10-3 | CAIREPDRGNGYTF
TRBV18 | CASSRGTGTYQPQHF
TRBV12-3/TRBV12-4 | CASSRGLTGRSDTQYF
TRBV18 | CASSPGVTNEKLFF
TRBV28 | CASKQGAKNIQYF
TRBV18 | CASSPQGTGVYEQYF
TRBV5-1 | CASSLVSSYNSPLHF
TRBV7-2 | CASSLALSGWDIQYF
TRBV30 | CAWSVSAEETQYF
TRBV7-8 | CASSSGPRETQYF
TRBV7-8 | CASIGAGASYEQYF
TRBV20-1 | CSASAGNQPQHF
TRBV29-1 | CSGRDRGGYTF
TRBV19 | CASSTRTGPVEQYF
TRBV28 | CASSGRLMNTGELFF
TRBV11-2 | CASSLDGLGGGNEKLFF
TRBV5-1 | CASSPGTAYYNEQFF
TRBV28 | CASSLGASGSNEQFF
TRBV20-1 | CSARDLGGQGPQHF
TRBV5-1 | CASSFGTSGNQETQYF
TRBV27 | CASSFRATGRPYNEQFF
TRBV7-2 | CASSLGITDTQYF
TRBV18 | CASSPQTQGNTEAFF
TRBV5-6 | CASPEPDRGNWNQPQHF
TRBV18 | CASSLHLAGGPTDTQYF
TRBV6-2/TRBV6-3 | CAGSYSGLRGSGSPLHF
TRBV7-9 | CASSLHPGDNYGYTF
TRBV5-8 | CASSLKTYDTDTQYF
TRBV6-2/TRBV6-3 | CASSVGGATYGNYGYTF
TRBV28 | CASSFGGPAGHNYGYTF
TRBV6-2/TRBV6-3 | CANYVTQYF
TRBV20-1 | CSARLPGTSGNPDTQYF
TRBV5-1 | CASSRTTGQNTGELFF
TRBV7-8 | CASSVISGQPQHF
TRBV11-2 | CASSLESSGVTEQYF
TRBV6-2/TRBV6-3 | CASSYSRRSNQPQHF
TRBV7-2 | CASSLDEGFETQYF
TRBV29-1 | CSVKDRTYEQYF